This TCR beta chain was retrieved from a study of OX40 agonist ivuxolimab in advanced cancers. Study-level information: Patients received ivuxolimab, an agonistic anti-OX40 (CD134) antibody.

From germline, CDR1 is MNHNS and CDR2 SASEGT. The CDR3 has 11 amino acids. V gave up 5 bases and J gave up 6 bases, with 5 bases separating them. TCRdb keeps only in-frame clones here, not all; method: immunoSEQ multiplex PCR. This table holds 30,000 to 35,000 clones, approximately 80% found once. Autoimmune disease history or systemic immunosuppression disqualified patients. A note on this clone: As yet, its antigen is unknown.

Study outcomes and limitations: The mean number of expanded clones was higher in CD8+ T cells than in CD4+. Also present in some nonresponders was a low level of normalized T-cell clonal expansion.

The sample was CD4+ or CD8+ T cells sorted from blood, taken in a trial of the OX40 agonist ivuxolimab. This sequence was found in an adult with an advanced solid tumor such as melanoma, head and neck, liver or kidney cancer. This chain connects TRBV6-1 to TRBJ2-1; D gene unclear. The CDR3: CASSYPNEQFF. The DNA for the CDR3 is TGTGCCAGCAGTTACCCCAATGAGCAGTTCTTC.